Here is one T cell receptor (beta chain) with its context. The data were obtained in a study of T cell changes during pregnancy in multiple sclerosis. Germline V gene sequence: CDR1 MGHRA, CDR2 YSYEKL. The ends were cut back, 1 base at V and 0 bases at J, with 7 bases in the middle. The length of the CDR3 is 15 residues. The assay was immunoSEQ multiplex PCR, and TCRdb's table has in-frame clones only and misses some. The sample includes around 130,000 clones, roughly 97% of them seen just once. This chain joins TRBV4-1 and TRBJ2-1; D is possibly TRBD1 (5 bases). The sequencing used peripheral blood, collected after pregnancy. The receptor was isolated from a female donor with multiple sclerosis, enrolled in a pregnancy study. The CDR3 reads CASSQADSSYNEQFF. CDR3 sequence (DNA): TGCGCCAGCAGCCAAGCAGACAGCTCCTACAATGAGCAGTTCTTC.